The clone carrying this T cell receptor beta chain was seen repeatedly, ten times or more. Its antigen remains unidentified. From germline, CDR1 is SSHAT and CDR2 FNYEAQ (reference sequence). CDR3 length: 15 residues. V gave up 5 bases and J gave up 0 bases, with 12 bases separating them. Each individual donor underwent a draw of roughly 10 milliliters of peripheral blood. A second PCR, run for about 7 to 11 cycles, used a sample-barcoded 5' primer plus a J-beta primer mix. Per sample, CDR3-containing paired-end reads numbered at least 2.5 million. TCRdb ran MiXCR on the 5' RACE reads and lists one entry per CDR3 protein. There are some 1.7 million distinct CDR3 sequences in the sample; roughly 27% occur only once, and roughly 8.2% lies in the top ten. The entry originates in a study of blood T cells in healthy people across ages. The study, taken as a whole, reports: Age advanced and TCR beta diversity per million T cells fell, roughly linearly. Estimates of diversity drawn from one million T cells were considered underestimates.

The J gene is TRBJ2-3, the V gene TRBV7-7; tentatively, D is TRBD2 (6 bases). The receptor comes from a woman aged 25 to 45 in good health. The sample comprised blood. The CDR3 loop is CASSPGGVSTDTQYF. CDR3 bases: TGTGCCAGCAGCCCCGGGGGAGTCAGCACAGATACGCAGTATTTT. Full variable domain (outside the CDR3, taken from reference TRBV7-7 and TRBJ2-3): GAGVSQSPRYKVTKRGQDVTLRCDPISSHATLYWYQQALGQGPEFLTYFNYEAQPDKSGLPSDRFSAERPEGSISTLTIQRTEQRDSAMYRCASSPGGVSTDTQYFGPGTRLTVL.